Only a few counts were recorded for the clone carrying this T cell receptor (beta chain). Its antigen is as yet unknown. The time point: pre-sensitization, week 0. The treatment is: therapeutic diphenylcyclopropenone sensitization with weekly scalp DPC. The data were taken from a study of human T cells and chemical hapten exposure. V was pared by 7 bases and J by 1 base, with 9 bases of the junction left unmatched. The CDR3 has 16 residues. The germline V gene has CDR1 SGHRS and CDR2 YFSETQ. MiXCR, applied by TCRdb to the RACE reads, yields one record per CDR3 protein. The table lists tens of thousands of distinct CDR3 sequences, 9.6% of them singletons. General study findings and limits: Patch test score was positively correlated with the counts of PT1 expanded TCRs.

This receptor was taken from a woman between 35 and 50 years old with alopecia areata. Some clones in this sample may be carry-over from other donors' samples. The chain combines TRBV5-1 with TRBJ2-3, with TRBD2 matching over 10 bases. The sequences come from whole blood, collected in connection with sensitization to the hapten diphenylcyclopropenone (DPC). The CDR3 loop is CASGEFLAGGTDTQYF. In nucleotides, the CDR3 is TGCGCCAGCGGCGAATTTCTAGCGGGGGGCACAGATACGCAGTATTTT. The variable domain in full, completed from reference TRBV5-1 and TRBJ2-3, reads KAGVTQTPRYLIKTRGQQVTLSCSPISGHRSVSWYQQTPGQGLQFLFEYFSETQRNKGNFPGRFSGRQFSNSRSEMNVSTLELGDSALYLCASGEFLAGGTDTQYFGPGTRLTVL.